This T cell receptor beta chain was documented in a study of T cells expressing NK-cell markers (TCRdb year 2020). About the full investigation: Fewer than ten donors provided sorted CD3+CD56+NKG2C+, CD3+CD56+NKG2C- and CD3+CD56-NKG2C+ T-cell subsets, whose TCR beta-chain repertoires were profiled. Randomly selected healthy volunteers, three men and five women, were used as the eight sequenced donors. Among the eight sequenced donors, only one was HCMV-seronegative, while the other seven were HCMV-seropositive. Illumina HiSeq 2000/2500, MiSeq or NextSeq was used to sequence libraries as 2 x 150 bp reads. General findings and caveats noted by the study authors: Whether the expanded NKG2C-expressing T cell clones were specific for HCMV antigens remained unclear. Those dominant clonotypes were again the most abundant among CD3+CD56-NKG2C+ cells in a handful of donors, at about 25-65%. In roughly 6 donors, the dominant CD3+CD56+NKG2C+ clonotypes were among the top 10 CD8+ clonotypes and accounted for about 1.0-7.5% of CD8+ T cells.

The run used an Illumina HiSeq 2000. TCR beta cDNA libraries were made by 5'RACE template switching that added a universal primer site and unique molecular identifiers. cDNA synthesis was primed from the TCR beta constant segment and was followed by two successive PCR amplification steps. For the original study's pipeline: MIGEC was used to demultiplex reads and group reads by UMI, and MiTCR was used to assemble and quantify clonotypes. To exclude erroneous sequences, only TCR cDNA sequences supported by at least two reads were retained. The tcR package was used for downstream repertoire analysis, and clonotypes were matched between fractions using CDR3 nucleotide sequence together with V segment. Antigen specificity was annotated against VDJdb with VDJmatch, allowing one amino acid substitution in CDR3. TCRdb reprocessed the reads and provides one entry for every CDR3 protein sequence; no DNA is given. The V and J calls were not made by the authors but by TCRdb's processing. The sample's clone listing holds about 260,000 distinct CDR3 sequences. Jointly, the top ten make up around 4% of the sample.

On this clonotype itself: What this receptor recognizes is not known.

CDR1 SQVTM and CDR2 ANQGSEA were looked up in the germline V gene. The CDR3 has 12 amino acids, counting the end cysteine and phenylalanine. No DNA is given. HCMV serostatus was determined by detecting HCMV-specific IgG in serum with a commercial ELISA kit. Peripheral blood mononuclear cells were isolated from blood by Ficoll density gradient centrifugation. The sequence joins TRBV29-1 to TRBJ2-2; TCRdb's D gene call, TRBD2, goes unchecked for lack of DNA. This TCR came from a woman between 18 and 75 years old in good health. The sequencing sample was made of blood T cells: a sorted CD56 or NKG2C T cell subset, CD4+ or CD8+ T cells, or bulk PBMC T cells (not recorded which). CDR3 reads: CSAWRGSGELFF.